This T cell receptor beta chain was identified in a study of T cells in Graves' hyperthyroidism and ophthalmopathy. Study details: Sampling of peripheral blood happened at initial diagnosis, prior to any treatment.

This clonotype was picked up many times. Its matching antigen is unknown. Every diagnosis used clinical symptoms, serum thyroxine and TRAb, thyroid ultrasound and orbital computed tomography. Whole-study findings and limits: Separation of ophthalmopathy from stable hyperthyroidism was achieved by a 13 V-J model.

The germline V gene encodes CDR1 ENHRY and CDR2 SYGVKD. Unmatched junction bases numbered 6, after V lost 8 bases and J lost 2 bases. This CDR3 has 14 amino acids. Amplification of TCR beta CDR3 regions was performed using RNA transcripts as template. An initial round of RT-PCR targeting the TCR CDR3 relied on the HTBI primer set. TCRdb redid the calling of the multiplex PCR reads with MiXCR, one entry per CDR3 protein. The sample lists 490,000 or so distinct CDR3 sequences, less than 25% occurring once. Sequenced material: blood. The source is a woman between 65 and 79 years old with Graves' ophthalmopathy. The chain recombines TRBV10-3 with TRBJ2-5, with 9 bases fitting TRBD1. CDR3 amino acids: CAIGGQGKQETQYF. The DNA of the CDR3 is TGTGCCATCGGGGGACAGGGAAAACAAGAGACCCAGTACTTC.